The 11 T cell receptor beta chains given below trace back to one sample, sequenced in a study of beta chain features in type 1 diabetes. Which antigens these TCRs recognize remains unknown. TCRB transcripts that were expressed got sequenced, as all of the isolated RNA had been reverse transcribed. Some clones are missing from TCRdb's copy, which holds only in-frame ones; the method was immunoSEQ multiplex PCR. The data show 300,000 to 350,000 clones, with 7% to 10% seen just once and less than 1.2% held by the top ten. Broader study findings: Researchers report that Type 1 diabetes patients had moderately but significantly shorter TCRB CDR3s across all four CD4+ subsets.

Sequencing was done on a sample of central memory CD4+ T cells from blood. Receptors originate from a man in his thirties or forties with type 1 diabetes.

The rearrangement joins TRBV5-6 to TRBJ2-7; 7 nucleotides match TRBD2. Germline CDR1 and CDR2: SGHDT and YYEEEE. V shed 2 bases and J 2 bases; nucleotides not matched to a gene: 4. This CDR3 comprises 14 residues. The CDR3 bases are TGTGCCAGCAGCTTTGGGACTATTCCCTACGAGCAGTACTTC. Encoded protein: CASSFGTIPYEQYF.

This clone was counted only a few times. The chain recombines TRBV10-3 with TRBJ2-3, with D hard to call. V was shortened by 2 bases and J by 4 bases, with 7 bases between the two germline ends. The CDR3 loop spans 13 amino acids. Germline V CDR1 and CDR2: ENHRY, SYGVKD. DNA for the CDR3: TGTGCCATCAGTGAGACAGCCGCAGATACGCAGTATTTT. Residues: CAISETAADTQYF.

This clone was counted between two and nine times. The chain is built from TRBV5-6 and TRBJ2-2; 8 positions agree with TRBD2. The CDR3 contains 17 residues. Germline CDR1 reads SGHDT; CDR2 reads YYEEEE. Unmatched junction bases numbered 13, after V lost 3 bases and J lost 6 bases. Here the CDR3 DNA reads TGTGCCAGCAGCTCGCTTCAAGTAGCGGGGTGGTCCGGGGAGCTGTTTTTT. It translates to CASSSLQVAGWSGELFF.

This clone has a count of ten or more. V and J are TRBV19 and TRBJ2-6; D is unresolved. Trimming stripped 7 bases from V and 3 bases from J, with 19 bases between. Germline V gene lookup returns CDR1 LNHDA and CDR2 SQIVND (reference sequence). The CDR3 loop spans 17 amino acids. The CDR3, as DNA: TGTGCCAGTACCAAACGGTTATATATGGGTGGGGCCAACGTCCTGACTTTC. It is translated as CASTKRLYMGGANVLTF. Combining the CDR3 with reference TRBV19 and TRBJ2-6 gives the whole variable domain DGGITQSPKYLFRKEGQNVTLSCEQNLNHDAMYWYRQDPGQGLRLIYYSQIVNDFQKGDIAEGYSVSREKKESFPLTVTSAQKNPTAFYLCASTKRLYMGGANVLTFGAGSRLTVL.

This clone was recorded a few times. The chain joins TRBV2 to TRBJ2-2; 8 bases agree with TRBD2. After removal of 7 bases from V and 5 bases from J, the junction contained 9 bases not matched to a gene. The CDR3 has 15 amino acids. The germline V gene encodes CDR1 SNHLY and CDR2 FYNNEI. CDR3 in amino acids: CASKTGLGDTGELFF. CDR3 DNA sequence: TGTGCCAGCAAAACGGGACTAGGAGATACCGGGGAGCTGTTTTTT.

This clone appeared a few times. V usage is TRBV7-2 and J usage is TRBJ2-7; 10 nucleotides match TRBD1. V was pared by 5 bases and J by 1 base, with 8 bases of the junction left unmatched. Looked up from germline, CDR1 is SGHTA and CDR2 is FQGNSA. This CDR3 has 16 amino acids. CDR3 nucleotide sequence: TGTGCCAGCAGCAGAGGGCCGGGACAGGGGTCCTACGAGCAGTACTTC. Protein: CASSRGPGQGSYEQYF.

V gene TRBV4-3 combines with J gene TRBJ2-5; TRBD2 aligns across 7 bases. Trimming removed 0 bases from V and 1 base from J; junction bases left unmatched: 2. Germline V gene data show CDR1 as LGHNA and CDR2 as YSLEER. The CDR3 has 15 amino acids. CDR3 DNA sequence: TGCGCCAGCAGCCAAGAAGCGGGGTCCCAAGAGACCCAGTACTTC. Translated, it gives CASSQEAGSQETQYF.

A few counts support this clone. The rearrangement links TRBV7-9 to TRBJ2-3; perhaps TRBD1 as D (8 bases). CDR3 length: 16 amino acids. The germline CDR1 and CDR2 sequences are SEHNR and FQNEAQ (reference sequence). With 4 bases removed from V and 7 bases from J, the gap between germline ends came to 21 bases. CDR3 in DNA: TGTGCCAGCAGCTCCTCACAGGGGGGGCATGGGAATACGCAGTATTTT. It yields the protein CASSSSQGGHGNTQYF.

This clone came up a few times. This rearrangement joins TRBV10-1 to TRBJ1-1, with TRBD1 as a possible D gene (6 bases). Germline V CDR1 and CDR2: WNHNN, SYGVQD (reference sequence). The germline V and J ends were trimmed by 8 bases and 4 bases, with 11 bases remaining between them. The CDR3 has 12 residues. The CDR3 DNA reads TGCGCCAGCCGTGGACAGTTCACTGAAGCTTTCTTT. Amino acid sequence: CASRGQFTEAFF.

The chain combines TRBV30 with TRBJ2-7, with D perhaps matching TRBD2 (5 bases). The CDR3 length is 16 residues. The V gene's germline CDR1 is GTSNPN and CDR2 SVGIG (reference sequence). The V and J ends lost 0 bases and 0 bases respectively, with 15 bases between them. CDR3 bases: TGTGCCTGGAGTGTACCCGGAACGGGAAGCTCCTACGAGCAGTACTTC. Amino acid sequence: CAWSVPGTGSSYEQYF.

A remark on this clone: Other DNA sequences in this sample translate to the same CDR3. This chain connects TRBV5-1 to TRBJ1-1; D perhaps matches TRBD1 (5 bases). The germline V and J ends were trimmed by 0 bases and 1 base, with 7 bases remaining between them. The CDR3 sequence is 14 residues long. Germline CDR1 is SGHRS and CDR2 is YFSETQ. CDR3 region: CASSLVGGNTEAFF. The DNA of the CDR3 is TGCGCCAGCAGCTTGGTCGGGGGGAACACTGAAGCTTTCTTT.